A selection of T cell receptor beta chains follows, all from one sample in a study of cytomegalovirus exposure and HLA in healthy donors. TCRdb keeps only in-frame clones here, not all; method: immunoSEQ multiplex PCR. The data contain 90,000 to 120,000 clones, over 75% of them singletons. Source material: PBMCs. The receptors originated from a man aged 25 to 40 in good health and CMV-seronegative. CDR3s include the opening cysteine and the closing phenylalanine or tryptophan. Fields, in order: clone size, J gene, V gene, D gene, CDR3 DNA, CDR3 protein. A D gene is named only where the DNA matches it firmly. Not every row has a clone size; where given, it reads once, few, many or a size class.

NA	TRBJ2-3	TRBV7-9	TRBD2	TGTGCCAGCAGCGCAAGGGAGGGATCACGTACGCAGTATTTT	CASSAREGSRTQYF
NA	TRBJ2-4	TRBV19	NA	TGTGCCAGTAGTATCGTTTTAGCCAAAAACATTCAGTACTTC	CASSIVLAKNIQYF
once	TRBJ2-3	TRBV29-1	TRBD2	TGCAGCGTCGCCGGGACTAGCGGGTCGGGCACAGATACGCAGTATTTT	CSVAGTSGSGTDTQYF
NA	TRBJ2-1	TRBV30	TRBD2	TGTGCCTGGAGCACCGGGACTAAACAGTTCTTC	CAWSTGTKQFF
NA	TRBJ2-3	TRBV10-2	NA	TGCGCCAGCAGTGATCCTGATACGCAGTATTTT	CASSDPDTQYF
NA	TRBJ2-1	TRBV7-9	TRBD2	TGTGCCAGCAGCTCAAGCGGGGACTTTAACAATGAGCAGTTCTTC	CASSSSGDFNNEQFF
NA	TRBJ1-2	TRBV9	NA	TGTGCCAGCAGCGCGACCCCAGGGGGCTACACCTTC	CASSATPGGYTF
NA	TRBJ1-6	TRBV7-9	TRBD1	TGTGCCAGCAGCTCCGGGGACAGGGATAATTCACCCCTCCACTTT	CASSSGDRDNSPLHF
few	TRBJ1-5	TRBV30	NA	TGTGCCTGGACCCGGGGGAGCAATCAGCCCCAGCATTTT	CAWTRGSNQPQHF
NA	TRBJ1-6	TRBV7-8	NA	TGTGCCAGCAGCTTAGAGCGGGATCGTTCCTATAATTCACCCCTCCACTTT	CASSLERDRSYNSPLHF
NA	TRBJ2-1	TRBV5-1	NA	TGCGCCAGCAGCTTGGCCATGGGGGGCAATGAGCAGTTCTTC	CASSLAMGGNEQFF
NA	TRBJ1-3	TRBV14	NA	TGTGCCAGCAGCCAAGATCCGGGATCTGGAAACACCATATATTTT	CASSQDPGSGNTIYF
NA	TRBJ2-7	TRBV2	TRBD1	TGTGCCAGCAGAATGGGACAGGGGTCCTACGAGCAGTACTTC	CASRMGQGSYEQYF
NA	TRBJ2-1	TRBV6-1	TRBD2	TGTGCCAGCAGAATCACTAGCGGGGGGCGGGGTGAGCAGTTCTTC	CASRITSGGRGEQFF
once	TRBJ2-3	TRBV7-2	TRBD1	TGTGCCAGCAGCTCACCGACAGGGAGCACAGATACGCAGTATTTT	CASSSPTGSTDTQYF
NA	TRBJ2-1	TRBV7-6	TRBD2	TGTGCCAGCAGCCTCCTCAGCGGGAGGCCTGAGTTCTACAATGAGCAGTTCTTC	CASSLLSGRPEFYNEQFF
NA	TRBJ1-5	TRBV11-2	NA	TGTGCCAGCAGCCAGGAGGTGGGGGGGCCGAGCAATCAGCCCCAGCATTTT	CASSQEVGGPSNQPQHF
NA	TRBJ2-7	TRBV28	TRBD2	TGTGCCAGCAGTCTTCGAGGGACTAGCGGGAGTTACGAGCAGTACTTC	CASSLRGTSGSYEQYF
NA	TRBJ2-1	TRBV14	NA	TGTGCCAGCAGCCCTCCCCCCTACAATGAGCAGTTCTTC	CASSPPPYNEQFF
few	TRBJ2-7	TRBV7-2	NA	TGTGCCAGTCATCAGGGCTACGAGCAGTACTTC	CASHQGYEQYF
NA	TRBJ2-1	TRBV30	NA	TGTGCCTGGAGTAAAGGACTAGCGGGACAGGGGGGTGAGCAGTTCTTC	CAWSKGLAGQGGEQFF
NA	TRBJ1-2	TRBV30	TRBD1	TGTGCCTGGAGTGGGGACAGGGGCTACACCTTC	CAWSGDRGYTF
few	TRBJ2-5	TRBV11-2	TRBD1	TGTGCCAGCAGCCCGGGGACAGTTGGTGAGACCCAGTACTTC	CASSPGTVGETQYF
NA	TRBJ2-1	TRBV5-1	TRBD2	TGCGCCAGCAGCTTGGGACTAGCGGGGGAGCCCCCCCGCAATGAGCAGTTCTTC	CASSLGLAGEPPRNEQFF
NA	TRBJ2-7	TRBV2	TRBD2	TGTGCCAGCAGTGAAAGTGGTCTAGCGGGAGCCCACGAGCAGTACTTC	CASSESGLAGAHEQYF
few	TRBJ1-5	TRBV7-8	NA	TGTGCCAGCAGCTTAGGTTGGCAGAGGTTTAGCAATCAGCCCCAGCATTTT	CASSLGWQRFSNQPQHF
many	TRBJ1-5	TRBV6-5	TRBD1	TGTGCCAGCAGTTTCGGGACAGGGGGTCGTCAGCCCCAGCATTTT	CASSFGTGGRQPQHF
NA	TRBJ1-2	TRBV4-1	TRBD1	TGCGCCAGCAGCCAAGACCCCGGGACAGGGGGCGCGGTCTATGGCTACACCTTC	CASSQDPGTGGAVYGYTF
NA	TRBJ2-5	TRBV14	NA	TGTGCCAGCGGCCAAGGGGTGGGGCTTTCTACGGAGACCCAGTACTTC	CASGQGVGLSTETQYF
NA	TRBJ1-5	TRBV19	NA	TGTGCCAGTAGTTCTCAGCCAGGGATTCAGCCCCAGCATTTT	CASSSQPGIQPQHF
NA	TRBJ2-7	TRBV14	NA	TGTGCCAGCAGCCAAGCAGGGGTCGGCTACGAGCAGTACTTC	CASSQAGVGYEQYF
NA	TRBJ2-1	TRBV5-1	TRBD2	TGCGCCAGCCAGCGGGAGTACCCCTCCAATGAGCAGTTCTTC	CASQREYPSNEQFF
NA	TRBJ2-7	TRBV7-2	TRBD2	TGTGCCAGCAGCCCCTTGGGGACTAGCGAATACGAGCAGTACTTC	CASSPLGTSEYEQYF
NA	TRBJ2-7	TRBV6-6	TRBD2	TGTGCCAGCAGTTACTCGATTCCTAGCGGGAGTTACGAGCAGTACTTC	CASSYSIPSGSYEQYF
NA	TRBJ2-1	TRBV15	TRBD2	TGTGCCACCGATACCGGGTGGGGGAGGGTTGGTGATGAGCAGTTCTTC	CATDTGWGRVGDEQFF
NA	TRBJ2-1	TRBV7-3	TRBD1	TGTGCCAGCAGTTCGACAGGGGGTGAGCAGTTCTTC	CASSSTGGEQFF
NA	TRBJ1-1	TRBV6-1	NA	TGTGCCAGCAGTGAAGGGGGCAGAAGAAACACTGAAGCTTTCTTT	CASSEGGRRNTEAFF
NA	TRBJ1-1	TRBV6-5	NA	TGTGCCAGCAGACCGACAGGAGGCACTGAAGCTTTCTTT	CASRPTGGTEAFF
NA	TRBJ1-2	TRBV6-5	NA	TGTGCCAGCAGTTACTCCGGGAGTACTAACTATGGCTACACCTTC	CASSYSGSTNYGYTF
NA	TRBJ2-1	TRBV15	NA	TGTGCCACCAGCCTGAGTCCCTACAATGAGCAGTTCTTC	CATSLSPYNEQFF
NA	TRBJ2-7	TRBV6-5	TRBD1	TGTGCCAGCAGCACAACCGGGACAGGAGCCTACGAGCAGTACTTC	CASSTTGTGAYEQYF
NA	TRBJ2-3	TRBV7-3	TRBD2	TGTGCCAGCAGCTCGACTAGCGGTGGGAGCACAGATACGCAGTATTTT	CASSSTSGGSTDTQYF
NA	TRBJ1-2	TRBV6-5	TRBD1	TGTGCCAGCAGATTTTGGACAGGGATTGATGGCTACACCTTC	CASRFWTGIDGYTF
NA	TRBJ1-1	TRBV10-2	TRBD1	TGCGCCAGCAGTCGAACAGGGGCCAACACTGAAGCTTTCTTT	CASSRTGANTEAFF
NA	TRBJ1-1	TRBV16	NA	TGTGCCAGCAGCAGCACTCTGAACACTGAAGCTTTCTTT	CASSSTLNTEAFF
NA	TRBJ2-7	TRBV19	NA	TGTGCCAGTAGTAGCGGGGGCGGCCGCGAGCAGTACTTC	CASSSGGGREQYF
NA	TRBJ2-7	TRBV6-1	TRBD2	TGTGCCAGCAGTGAACGGGGTGCTAGCGGGGGTTACGAGCAGTACTTC	CASSERGASGGYEQYF
NA	TRBJ1-1	TRBV5-1	NA	TGCGCCAGCAGCTTGGCCGGGGTACAGTTGAACACTGAAGCTTTCTTT	CASSLAGVQLNTEAFF
once	TRBJ1-1	TRBV2	NA	TGTGCCAGCAGGGTGGGAGGGAAGAACACTGAAGCTTTCTTT	CASRVGGKNTEAFF
NA	TRBJ2-5	TRBV5-4	TRBD2	TGTGCCAGCAGCCCCGGGGGGGAGACCCAGTACTTC	CASSPGGETQYF
NA	TRBJ1-3	TRBV29-1	NA	TGCAGCGTTGAGGACAGCCTAGGAAACACCATATATTTT	CSVEDSLGNTIYF
NA	TRBJ2-3	TRBV7-7	NA	TGTGCTAGCAGCTTAGCCCGAGAGAATACGCAGTATTTT	CASSLARENTQYF
NA	TRBJ2-5	TRBV30	TRBD2	TGTGCCTGGAGTGGGAAAACTAGCGGGGGGTCCAAGACCCAGTACTTC	CAWSGKTSGGSKTQYF
NA	TRBJ1-1	TRBV10-1	NA	TGCGCCAGCCGTGACTCGGGGGGCACTGAAGCTTTCTTT	CASRDSGGTEAFF
NA	TRBJ1-1	TRBV9	TRBD1	TGTGCCAGCAGCGCTACAGGGGGCAGAGAAGCTTTCTTT	CASSATGGREAFF
NA	TRBJ2-5	TRBV5-1	NA	TGCGCCAGCAGCTCAAACAGGAGACAAGAGACCCAGTACTTC	CASSSNRRQETQYF
few	TRBJ1-1	TRBV6-5	TRBD1	TGTGCCAGCAGTTACCGGGGGACAGGACGGAACACTGAAGCTTTCTTT	CASSYRGTGRNTEAFF
NA	TRBJ1-2	TRBV29-1	NA	TGCAGCGTTGAAGCGAACTATGGCTACACCTTC	CSVEANYGYTF
NA	TRBJ2-3	TRBV7-8	TRBD2	TGTGCCAGCAGGGTGACTAGCGGGTCAGATACGCAGTATTTT	CASRVTSGSDTQYF